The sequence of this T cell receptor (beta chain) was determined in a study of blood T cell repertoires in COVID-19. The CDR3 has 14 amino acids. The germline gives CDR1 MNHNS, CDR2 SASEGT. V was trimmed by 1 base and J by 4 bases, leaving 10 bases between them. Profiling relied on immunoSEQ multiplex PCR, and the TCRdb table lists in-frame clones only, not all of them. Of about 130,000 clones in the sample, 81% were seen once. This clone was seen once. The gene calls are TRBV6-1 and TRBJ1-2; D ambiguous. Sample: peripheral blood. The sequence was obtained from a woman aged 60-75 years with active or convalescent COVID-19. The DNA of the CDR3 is TGTGCCAGCAGTGAAGTGCTAGGGAGCTATGGCTACACCTTC. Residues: CASSEVLGSYGYTF.